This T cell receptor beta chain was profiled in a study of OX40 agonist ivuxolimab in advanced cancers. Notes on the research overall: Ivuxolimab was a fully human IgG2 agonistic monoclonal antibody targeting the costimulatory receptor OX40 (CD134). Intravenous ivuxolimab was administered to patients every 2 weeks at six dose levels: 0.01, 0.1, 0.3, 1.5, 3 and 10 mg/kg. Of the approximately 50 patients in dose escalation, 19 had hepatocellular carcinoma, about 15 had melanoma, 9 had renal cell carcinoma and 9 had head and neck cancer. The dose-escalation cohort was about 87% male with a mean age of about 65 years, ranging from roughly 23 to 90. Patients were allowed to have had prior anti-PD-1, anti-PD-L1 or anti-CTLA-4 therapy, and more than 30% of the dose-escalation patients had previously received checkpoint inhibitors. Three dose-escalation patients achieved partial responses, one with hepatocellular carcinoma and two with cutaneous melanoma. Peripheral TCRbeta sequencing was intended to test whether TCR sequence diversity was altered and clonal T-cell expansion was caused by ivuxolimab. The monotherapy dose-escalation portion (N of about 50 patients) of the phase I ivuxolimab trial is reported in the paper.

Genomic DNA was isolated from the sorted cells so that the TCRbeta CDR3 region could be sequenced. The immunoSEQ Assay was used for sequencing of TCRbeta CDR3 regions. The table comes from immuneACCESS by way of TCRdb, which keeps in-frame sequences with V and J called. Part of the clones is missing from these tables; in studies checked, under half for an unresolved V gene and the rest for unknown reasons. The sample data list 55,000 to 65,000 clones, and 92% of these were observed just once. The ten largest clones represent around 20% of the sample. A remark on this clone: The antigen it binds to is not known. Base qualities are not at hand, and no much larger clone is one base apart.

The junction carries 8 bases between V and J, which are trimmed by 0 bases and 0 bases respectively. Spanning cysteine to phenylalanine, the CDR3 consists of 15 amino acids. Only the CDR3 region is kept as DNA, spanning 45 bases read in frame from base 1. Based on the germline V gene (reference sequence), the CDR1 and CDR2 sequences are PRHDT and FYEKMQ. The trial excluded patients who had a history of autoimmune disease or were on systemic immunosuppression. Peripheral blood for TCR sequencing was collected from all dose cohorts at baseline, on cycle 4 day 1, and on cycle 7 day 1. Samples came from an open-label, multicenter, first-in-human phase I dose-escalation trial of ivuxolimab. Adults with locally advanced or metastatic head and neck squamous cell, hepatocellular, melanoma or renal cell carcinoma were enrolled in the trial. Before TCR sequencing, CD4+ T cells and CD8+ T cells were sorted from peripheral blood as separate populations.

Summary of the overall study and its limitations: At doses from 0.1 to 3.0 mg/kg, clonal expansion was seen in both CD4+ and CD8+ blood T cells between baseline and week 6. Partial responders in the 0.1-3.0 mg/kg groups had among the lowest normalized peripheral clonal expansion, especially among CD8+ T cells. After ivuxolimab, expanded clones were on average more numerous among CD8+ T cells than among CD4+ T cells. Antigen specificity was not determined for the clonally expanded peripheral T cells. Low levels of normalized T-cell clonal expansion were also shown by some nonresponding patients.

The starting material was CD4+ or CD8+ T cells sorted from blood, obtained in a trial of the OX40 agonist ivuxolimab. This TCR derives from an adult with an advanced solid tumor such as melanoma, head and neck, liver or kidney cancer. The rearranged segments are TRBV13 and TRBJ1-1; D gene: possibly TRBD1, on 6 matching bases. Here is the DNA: TGTGCCAGCAGCTTAGGAGGGGGGTTGAACACTGAAGCTTTCTTT. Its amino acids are CASSLGGGLNTEAFF.